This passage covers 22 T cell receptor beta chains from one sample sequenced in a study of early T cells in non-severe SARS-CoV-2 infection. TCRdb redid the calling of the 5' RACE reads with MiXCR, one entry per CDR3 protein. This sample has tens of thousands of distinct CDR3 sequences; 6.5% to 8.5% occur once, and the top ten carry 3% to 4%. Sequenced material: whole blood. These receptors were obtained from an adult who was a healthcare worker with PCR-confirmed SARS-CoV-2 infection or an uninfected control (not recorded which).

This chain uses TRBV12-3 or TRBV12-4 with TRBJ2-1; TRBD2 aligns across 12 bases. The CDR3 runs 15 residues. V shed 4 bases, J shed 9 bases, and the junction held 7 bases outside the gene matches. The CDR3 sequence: CASSYGLAGMFEQFF. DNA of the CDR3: TGTGCCAGCAGTTACGGACTAGCGGGAATGTTTGAGCAGTTCTTC.

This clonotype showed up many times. This chain's CDR3 is CSVVGGLTDTQYF. Written as DNA, the CDR3 is TGCAGCGTGGTGGGAGGGCTCACAGATACGCAGTATTTT. The chain employs TRBV29-1 and TRBJ2-3; TRBD2 matches at 7 bases. Germline CDR1 is SQVTM and CDR2 is ANQGSEA. V was pared by 6 bases and J by 2 bases, with 5 bases of the junction left unmatched. The CDR3 has 13 residues.

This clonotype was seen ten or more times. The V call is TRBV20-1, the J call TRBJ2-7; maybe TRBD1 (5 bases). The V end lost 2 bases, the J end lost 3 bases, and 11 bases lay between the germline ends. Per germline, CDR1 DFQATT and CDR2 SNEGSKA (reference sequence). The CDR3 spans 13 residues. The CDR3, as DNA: TGCAGTGCTAGAAGGACATCTGACTACGAGCAGTACTTC. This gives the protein CSARRTSDYEQYF.

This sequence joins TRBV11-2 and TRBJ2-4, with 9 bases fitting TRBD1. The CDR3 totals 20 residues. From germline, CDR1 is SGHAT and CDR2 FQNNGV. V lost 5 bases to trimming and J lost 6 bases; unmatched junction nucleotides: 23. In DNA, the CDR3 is TGTGCCAGCAGCCCACGATACGGGACAGGGAGGTCTCTGGGTTTAAACATTCAGTACTTC. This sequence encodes CASSPRYGTGRSLGLNIQYF.

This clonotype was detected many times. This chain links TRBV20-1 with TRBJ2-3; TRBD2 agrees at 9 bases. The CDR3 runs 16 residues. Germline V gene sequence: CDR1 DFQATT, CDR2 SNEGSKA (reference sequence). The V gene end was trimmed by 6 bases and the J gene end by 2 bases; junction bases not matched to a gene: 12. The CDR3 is CSAINPSGKNTDTQYF. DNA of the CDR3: TGCAGTGCCATTAACCCTAGCGGGAAGAACACAGATACGCAGTATTTT.

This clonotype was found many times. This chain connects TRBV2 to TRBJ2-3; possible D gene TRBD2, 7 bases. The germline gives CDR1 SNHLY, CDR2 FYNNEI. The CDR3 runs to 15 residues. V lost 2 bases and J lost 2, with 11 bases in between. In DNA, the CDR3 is TGTGCCAGCAGTGAAACCGGGGGGCCCACAGATACGCAGTATTTT. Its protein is CASSETGGPTDTQYF.

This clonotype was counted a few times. The chain's CDR3 is CASSRDQDEQYF. The CDR3 DNA reads TGTGCCAGCAGTCGGGACCAGGACGAGCAGTACTTC. This chain connects TRBV11-1 to TRBJ2-7, with D tentatively TRBD1 or TRBD2 (5 bases each). V lost 6 bases, J lost 5 bases, and 11 bases lay in between. This CDR3 has 12 amino acids. The germline V gene has CDR1 SGHAT and CDR2 FQDESV (reference sequence). The entire variable domain, with the rest obtained from reference TRBV11-1 and TRBJ2-7, is as follows: EAEVAQSPRYKITEKSQAVAFWCDPISGHATLYWYRQILGQGPELLVQFQDESVVDDSQLPKDRFSAERLKGVDSTLKIQPAELGDSAMYLCASSRDQDEQYFGPGTRLTVT.

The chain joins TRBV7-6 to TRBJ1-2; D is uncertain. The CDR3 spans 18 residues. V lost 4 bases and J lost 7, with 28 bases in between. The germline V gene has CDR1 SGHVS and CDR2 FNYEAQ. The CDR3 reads CASSSKNSGVGFLSGYTF. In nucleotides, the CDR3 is TGTGCCAGCAGCTCCAAGAATTCGGGCGTGGGATTTCTTAGTGGCTACACCTTC.

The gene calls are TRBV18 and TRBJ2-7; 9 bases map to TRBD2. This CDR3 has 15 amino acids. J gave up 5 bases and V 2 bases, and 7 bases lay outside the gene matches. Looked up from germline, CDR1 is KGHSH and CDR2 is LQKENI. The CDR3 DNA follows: TGTGCCAGCTCACCAAGTGCGGGAGGGCCCAACGAGCAGTACTTC. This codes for CASSPSAGGPNEQYF.

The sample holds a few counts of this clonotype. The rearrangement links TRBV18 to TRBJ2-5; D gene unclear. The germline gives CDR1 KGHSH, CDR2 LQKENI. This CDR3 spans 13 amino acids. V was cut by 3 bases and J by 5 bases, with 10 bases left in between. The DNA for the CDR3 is TGTGCCAGCTCACCCCCTACTGTGGAGACCCAGTACTTC. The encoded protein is CASSPPTVETQYF.

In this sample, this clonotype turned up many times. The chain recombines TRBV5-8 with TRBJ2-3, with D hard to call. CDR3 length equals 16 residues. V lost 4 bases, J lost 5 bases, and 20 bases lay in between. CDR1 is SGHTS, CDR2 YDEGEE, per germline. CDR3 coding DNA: TGTGCCAGCAGCGCGCCCGGGCTAGTCGTGCTAGATACGCAGTATTTT. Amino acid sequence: CASSAPGLVVLDTQYF.

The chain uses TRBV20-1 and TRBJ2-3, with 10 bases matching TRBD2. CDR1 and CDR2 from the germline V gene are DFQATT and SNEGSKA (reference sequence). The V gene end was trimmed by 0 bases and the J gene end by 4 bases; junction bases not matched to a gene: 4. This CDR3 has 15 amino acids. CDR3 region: CSARDPSGSADTQYF. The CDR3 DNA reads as TGCAGTGCTAGAGATCCTAGCGGGAGCGCAGATACGCAGTATTTT.

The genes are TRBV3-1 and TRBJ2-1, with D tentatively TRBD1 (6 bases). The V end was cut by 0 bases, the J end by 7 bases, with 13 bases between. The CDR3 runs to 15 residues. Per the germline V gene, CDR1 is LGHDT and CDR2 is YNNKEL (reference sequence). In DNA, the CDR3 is TGTGCCAGCAGCCAAGACCTTGGACAGACTAATGAGCAGTTCTTC. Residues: CASSQDLGQTNEQFF.

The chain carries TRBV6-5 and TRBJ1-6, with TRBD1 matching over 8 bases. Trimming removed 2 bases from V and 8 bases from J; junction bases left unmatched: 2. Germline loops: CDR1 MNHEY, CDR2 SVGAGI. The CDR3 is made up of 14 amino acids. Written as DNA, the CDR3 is TGTGCCAGCAGTTACGGACAGGGATATTCACCCCTCCACTTT. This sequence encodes CASSYGQGYSPLHF.

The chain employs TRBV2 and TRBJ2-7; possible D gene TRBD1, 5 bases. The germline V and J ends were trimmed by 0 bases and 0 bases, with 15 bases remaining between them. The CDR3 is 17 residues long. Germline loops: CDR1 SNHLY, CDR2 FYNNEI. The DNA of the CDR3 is TGTGCCAGCAGTGAAGCTCTCCCTGGGGCAGGCTCCTACGAGCAGTACTTC. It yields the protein CASSEALPGAGSYEQYF.

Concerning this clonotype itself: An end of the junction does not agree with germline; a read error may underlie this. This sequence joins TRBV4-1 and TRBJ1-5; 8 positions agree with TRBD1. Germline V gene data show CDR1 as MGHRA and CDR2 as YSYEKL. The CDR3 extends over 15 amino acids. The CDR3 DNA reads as TGCGCCAGCAGCCAGAGGACAGGGAATGATCAGCTCCAGCATTTT. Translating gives CASSQRTGNDQLQHF.

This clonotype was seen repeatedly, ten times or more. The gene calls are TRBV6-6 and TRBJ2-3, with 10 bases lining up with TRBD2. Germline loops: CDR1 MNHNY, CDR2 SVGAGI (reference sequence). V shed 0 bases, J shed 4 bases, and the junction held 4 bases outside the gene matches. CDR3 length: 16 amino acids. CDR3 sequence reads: CASSYSQGLAADTQYF. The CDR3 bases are TGTGCCAGCAGTTACTCCCAAGGACTAGCGGCAGATACGCAGTATTTT.

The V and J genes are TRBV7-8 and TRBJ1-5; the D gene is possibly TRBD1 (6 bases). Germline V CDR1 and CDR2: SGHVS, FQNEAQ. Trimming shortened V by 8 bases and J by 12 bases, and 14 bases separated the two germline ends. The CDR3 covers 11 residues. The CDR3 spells CASGEGVVQHF. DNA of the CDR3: TGTGCCAGCGGCGAGGGGGTAGTCCAGCATTTT.

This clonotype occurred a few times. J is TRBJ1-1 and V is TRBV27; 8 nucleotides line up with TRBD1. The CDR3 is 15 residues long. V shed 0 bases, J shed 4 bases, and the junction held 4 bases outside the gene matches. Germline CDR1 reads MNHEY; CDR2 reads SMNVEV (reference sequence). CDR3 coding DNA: TGTGCCAGCAGTTTATCTACAGGGGGGGCCACTGAAGCTTTCTTT. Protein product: CASSLSTGGATEAFF.

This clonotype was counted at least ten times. CDR3 sequence (DNA): TGTGCCAGCAGTTACTCGAAACAGGGGTATGGCTACACCTTC. This codes for CASSYSKQGYGYTF. This chain uses TRBV6-5 with TRBJ1-2; 7 nucleotides line up with TRBD1. There are 14 residues in the CDR3. Germline loops: CDR1 MNHEY, CDR2 SVGAGI. Germline trimming cut 0 bases from V and 5 bases from J; bases unmatched to any gene: 3.

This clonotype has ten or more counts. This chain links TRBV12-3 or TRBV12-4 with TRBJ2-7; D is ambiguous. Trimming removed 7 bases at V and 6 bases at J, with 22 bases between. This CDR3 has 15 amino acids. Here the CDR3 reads CASTPSSSNPGEQYF. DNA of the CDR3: TGTGCCAGCACCCCGTCGAGCAGCAATCCGGGCGAGCAGTACTTC.

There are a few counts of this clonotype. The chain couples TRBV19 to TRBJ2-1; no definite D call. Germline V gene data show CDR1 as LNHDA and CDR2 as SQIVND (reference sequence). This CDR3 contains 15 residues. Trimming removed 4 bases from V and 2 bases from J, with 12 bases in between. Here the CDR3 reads CASSTRPGPYNEQFF. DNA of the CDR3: TGTGCCAGTAGTACCCGGCCGGGCCCCTACAATGAGCAGTTCTTC. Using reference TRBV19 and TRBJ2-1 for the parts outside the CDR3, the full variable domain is DGGITQSPKYLFRKEGQNVTLSCEQNLNHDAMYWYRQDPGQGLRLIYYSQIVNDFQKGDIAEGYSVSREKKESFPLTVTSAQKNPTAFYLCASSTRPGPYNEQFFGPGTRLTVL.